The 18 T cell receptor beta chains in this list originate from one sample, sequenced in a study of blood T cell repertoires in COVID-19. The assay was immunoSEQ multiplex PCR, and TCRdb's table has in-frame clones only and misses some. The sample shows around 250,000 clones, 80% to 90% of them seen only once. The sample consisted of PBMCs or T cells enriched from blood (not recorded which). These TCRs come from a woman aged 45 to 65 who had recovered from COVID-19.

The chain couples TRBV5-1 to TRBJ2-7; 11 nucleotides line up with TRBD1. CDR1 SGHRS and CDR2 YFSETQ come from the germline V gene. The V and J ends lost 3 bases and 1 base, in that order; junction bases with no gene match: 9. This CDR3 is 17 amino acids long. The DNA for the CDR3 is TGCGCCAGCAGCTGGACATACGGACAGGGGGCATCCTACGAGCAGTACTTC. Amino acids: CASSWTYGQGASYEQYF.

The rearrangement links TRBV5-1 to TRBJ1-1; weak D call: TRBD1 (5 bases). Germline V gene sequence: CDR1 SGHRS, CDR2 YFSETQ. V was clipped by 4 bases and J by 4 bases, with 8 bases between them. CDR3 length: 12 residues. CDR3 sequence: CASSEDSTEAFF. Written as DNA, the CDR3 is TGCGCCAGCAGCGAAGACAGCACTGAAGCTTTCTTT.

A word on this clone: Other DNA sequences from this sample encode an identical CDR3 as well. The rearrangement joins TRBV5-1 to TRBJ2-5; weak D call: TRBD2 (6 bases). Germline V CDR1 and CDR2: SGHRS, YFSETQ. The CDR3 has 13 amino acids. V was clipped by 0 bases and J by 3 bases, with 6 bases between them. The CDR3 sequence is CASSLGGEETQYF. CDR3 coding DNA: TGCGCCAGCAGCTTGGGCGGGGAAGAGACCCAGTACTTC. The full variable domain, with the rest looked up from reference TRBV5-1 and TRBJ2-5, is KAGVTQTPRYLIKTRGQQVTLSCSPISGHRSVSWYQQTPGQGLQFLFEYFSETQRNKGNFPGRFSGRQFSNSRSEMNVSTLELGDSALYLCASSLGGEETQYFGPGTRLLVL.

The chain links TRBV2 to TRBJ1-4; D possibly corresponds to TRBD1 (6 bases). This CDR3 spans 13 amino acids. Germline-derived CDR1 and CDR2 are SNHLY and FYNNEI. V shed 4 bases and J shed 4 bases, with 7 bases lying between them. For the CDR3, the DNA is TGTGCCAGCAGTGCCAGGGGTAATGAAAAACTGTTTTTT. Its translation: CASSARGNEKLFF.

The J gene is TRBJ2-7, the V gene TRBV10-1; TRBD1 matches 10 bases. V shed 4 bases, J shed 4 bases, and the junction held 7 bases outside the gene matches. This CDR3 region has 15 residues. Germline assignment: CDR1 WNHNN and CDR2 SYGVQD (reference sequence). The DNA for the CDR3 is TGCGCCAGCAGTGTCCGGGACAGGGGCGGGTACGAGCAGTACTTC. As protein: CASSVRDRGGYEQYF.

The V and J genes are TRBV3-1 (or the pseudogene TRBV3-2) and TRBJ1-2; unclear D gene. The CDR3 loop spans 11 amino acids. The ends were cut back, 3 bases at V and 5 bases at J, with 4 bases in the middle. The germline gives CDR1 LGHDT, CDR2 YNNKEL (reference sequence). The chain's CDR3 is CASSQSYGYTF. CDR3 in DNA: TGTGCCAGCAGCCAGAGTTATGGCTACACCTTC.

The chain links TRBV7-9 to TRBJ2-3; tentatively, D is TRBD1 (6 bases). The germline V gene has CDR1 SEHNR and CDR2 FQNEAQ (reference sequence). This CDR3 comprises 12 residues. Trimming cost V 5 bases and J 9 bases, with 12 bases left between them. CDR3 loop: CASSPTQGTQYF. Here the CDR3 DNA reads TGTGCCAGCAGCCCGACCCAGGGGACGCAGTATTTT.

In this sample, this clone turned up once. The CDR3 reads CASSDLPGALNYGYTF. The DNA for the CDR3 is TGTGCCAGCAGCGACCTACCGGGAGCACTAAACTATGGCTACACCTTC. This rearrangement joins TRBV7-8 to TRBJ1-2; D unclear. Germline loops: CDR1 SGHVS, CDR2 FQNEAQ. There are 16 residues in the CDR3. Trimming removed 5 bases at V and 2 bases at J, with 18 bases between. Filled out from reference TRBV7-8 and TRBJ1-2, the complete variable domain reads GAGVSQSPRYKVAKRGQDVALRCDPISGHVSLFWYQQALGQGPEFLTYFQNEAQLDKSGLPSDRFFAERPEGSVSTLKIQRTQQEDSAVYLCASSDLPGALNYGYTFGSGTRLTVV.

V and J are TRBV5-1 and TRBJ2-1; 9 bases are shared with TRBD2. Germline lookup yields CDR1 SGHRS and CDR2 YFSETQ. The J segment lost 9 bases and the V segment lost 1 base, leaving 8 bases of the junction unmatched. The CDR3 has 15 residues. The CDR3, as DNA: TGCGCCAGCAGCTTGTCGTTAGCGGGAGCGGGTGAGCAGTTCTTC. Translating gives CASSLSLAGAGEQFF.

This chain uses TRBV13 with TRBJ2-1; TRBD1 might be the D (5 bases). Germline V gene lookup returns CDR1 PRHDT and CDR2 FYEKMQ (reference sequence). V lost 0 bases to trimming and J lost 6 bases, with 12 bases between them. There are 15 residues in the CDR3. The CDR3 DNA follows: TGTGCCAGCAGCTTAGGGCAGTCTAGGGGCAATGAGCAGTTCTTC. This translates into CASSLGQSRGNEQFF.

Worth noting for this clone: The identical CDR3 is also encoded by other nucleotide sequences in the sample. This chain connects TRBV18 to TRBJ2-7, with 7 nucleotides matching TRBD2. Germline V gives CDR1 KGHSH, CDR2 LQKENI. With 6 bases clipped from V and 0 bases from J, the junction kept 2 bases outside the gene matches. CDR3 size: 13 residues. The CDR3 region has the DNA TGTGCCAGCTCCCCGGGGGGCTCCTACGAGCAGTACTTC. Protein sequence: CASSPGGSYEQYF.

The chain recombines TRBV6-2 or TRBV6-3 with TRBJ2-1, with D hard to call. V was pared by 5 bases and J by 8 bases, with 7 bases between. The CDR3 has 11 amino acids. Looked up from germline, CDR1 is MNHEY and CDR2 is SVGEGT. CDR3 bases: TGTGCCAGCAGTGTTTTCTATGAGCAGTTCTTC. The encoded protein is CASSVFYEQFF.

The CDR3 spells CASSTSGTTYEQYF. CDR3 nucleotide sequence: TGTGCCAGCAGCACCAGCGGGACAACCTACGAGCAGTACTTC. V and J are TRBV7-9 and TRBJ2-7; possible D gene TRBD2, 7 bases. The V gene's germline CDR1 is SEHNR and CDR2 FQNEAQ (reference sequence). There are 14 residues in the CDR3. The V end lost 5 bases, the J end lost 2 bases, and 13 bases lay between the germline ends.

The chain employs TRBV28 and TRBJ1-1; weak D call: TRBD1 (6 bases). This CDR3 contains 15 residues. V gave up 5 bases and J gave up 1 base, with 14 bases separating them. Germline CDR1 MDHEN, CDR2 SYDVKM. The CDR3 reads CASSLRQVANTEAFF. The CDR3 bases are TGTGCCAGCAGTCTTAGACAGGTTGCGAACACTGAAGCTTTCTTT.

CDR3 nucleotides: TGTGCCTGGAGAACCCCAGGGACATCCTACGAGCAGTACTTC. Translating gives CAWRTPGTSYEQYF. The V gene is TRBV30, the J gene TRBJ2-7; tentatively, D is TRBD1 (6 bases). Trimming shortened V by 3 bases and J by 1 base, and 13 bases separated the two germline ends. The CDR3 consists of 14 residues. Germline V gene data show CDR1 as GTSNPN and CDR2 as SVGIG (reference sequence).

The rearrangement uses TRBV5-5 and TRBJ2-5, with a tentative D call TRBD1 (6 bases). The CDR3 extends over 14 amino acids. V dropped 0 bases and J dropped 5 bases, with 11 bases sitting between them. Germline loops: CDR1 SGHKS, CDR2 YYEKEE (reference sequence). CDR3 amino acids: CASSLGGLGETQYF. CDR3 bases: TGTGCCAGCAGCTTGGGGGGGCTCGGCGAGACCCAGTACTTC.

V usage is TRBV30 and J usage is TRBJ1-2; D unresolved. The V gene lost 5 bases and the J gene lost 4 bases, with 11 bases spanning the gap. CDR3 length: 12 amino acids. Germline V gene data show CDR1 as GTSNPN and CDR2 as SVGIG (reference sequence). In DNA, the CDR3 is TGTGCCTGGTTGTTAGCAGCCTATGGCTACACCTTC. It translates to CAWLLAAYGYTF.

This clone has just one count. V usage is TRBV11-2 and J usage is TRBJ1-1, with D possibly TRBD1 on 5 matching bases. Germline V gene lookup returns CDR1 SGHAT and CDR2 FQNNGV. This CDR3 has 14 residues. Trimming stripped 5 bases from V and 1 base from J, with 11 bases between. CDR3 nucleotides: TGTGCCAGCAGCGCTAGAGGACAGAACACTGAAGCTTTCTTT. Its protein product is CASSARGQNTEAFF.